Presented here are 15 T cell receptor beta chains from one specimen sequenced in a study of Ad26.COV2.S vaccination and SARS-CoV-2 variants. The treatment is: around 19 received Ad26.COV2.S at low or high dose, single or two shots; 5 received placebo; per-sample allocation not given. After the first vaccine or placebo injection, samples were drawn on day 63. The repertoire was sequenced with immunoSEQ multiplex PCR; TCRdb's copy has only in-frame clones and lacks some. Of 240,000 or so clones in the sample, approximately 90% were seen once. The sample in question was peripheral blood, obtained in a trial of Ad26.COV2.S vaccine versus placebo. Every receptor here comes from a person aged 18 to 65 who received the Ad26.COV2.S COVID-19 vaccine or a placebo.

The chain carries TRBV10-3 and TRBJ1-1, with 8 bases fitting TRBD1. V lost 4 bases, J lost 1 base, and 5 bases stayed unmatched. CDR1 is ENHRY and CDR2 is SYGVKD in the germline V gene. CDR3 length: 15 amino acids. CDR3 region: CAISATGTGNTEAFF. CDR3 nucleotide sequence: TGTGCCATCAGTGCGACCGGGACAGGGAACACTGAAGCTTTCTTT.

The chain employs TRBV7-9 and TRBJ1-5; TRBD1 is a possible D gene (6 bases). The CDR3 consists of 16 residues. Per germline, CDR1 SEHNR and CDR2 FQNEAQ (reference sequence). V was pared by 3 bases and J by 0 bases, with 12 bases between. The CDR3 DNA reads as TGTGCCAGCAGCTTGGACGGGGGCCATAGCAATCAGCCCCAGCATTTT. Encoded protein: CASSLDGGHSNQPQHF.

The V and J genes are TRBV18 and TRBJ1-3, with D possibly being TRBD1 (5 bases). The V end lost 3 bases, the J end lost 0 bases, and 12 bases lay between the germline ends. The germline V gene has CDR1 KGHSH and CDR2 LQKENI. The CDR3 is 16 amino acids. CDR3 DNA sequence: TGTGCCAGCTCACCCGCGGGGCTGTTCTCTGGAAACACCATATATTTT. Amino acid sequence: CASSPAGLFSGNTIYF.

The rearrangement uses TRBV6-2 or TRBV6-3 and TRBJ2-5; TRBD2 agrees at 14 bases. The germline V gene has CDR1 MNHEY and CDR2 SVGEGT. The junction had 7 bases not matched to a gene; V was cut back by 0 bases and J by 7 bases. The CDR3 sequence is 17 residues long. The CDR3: CASSYSTSGGALGTQYF. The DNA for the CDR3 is TGTGCCAGCAGTTACTCGACTAGCGGGGGGGCCTTGGGGACCCAGTACTTC.

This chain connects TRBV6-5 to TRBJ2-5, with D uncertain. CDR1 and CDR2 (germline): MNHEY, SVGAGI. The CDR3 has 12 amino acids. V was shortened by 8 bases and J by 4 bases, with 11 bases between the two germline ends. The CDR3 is CASGPWGETQYF. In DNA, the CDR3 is TGTGCCAGCGGCCCCTGGGGAGAGACCCAGTACTTC.

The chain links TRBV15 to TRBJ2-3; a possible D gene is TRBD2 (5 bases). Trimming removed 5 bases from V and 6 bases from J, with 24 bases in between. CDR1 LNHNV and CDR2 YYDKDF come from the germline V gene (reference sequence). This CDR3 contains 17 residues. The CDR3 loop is CATSSFPEGRNWDTQYF. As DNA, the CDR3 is TGTGCCACCAGCTCCTTTCCAGAGGGCCGAAACTGGGATACGCAGTATTTT.

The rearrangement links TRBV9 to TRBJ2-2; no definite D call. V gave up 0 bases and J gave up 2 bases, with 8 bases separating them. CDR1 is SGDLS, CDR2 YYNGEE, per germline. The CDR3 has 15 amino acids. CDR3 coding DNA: TGTGCCAGCAGCGTAGTAGTTGGTAACACCGGGGAGCTGTTTTTT. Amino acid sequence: CASSVVVGNTGELFF.

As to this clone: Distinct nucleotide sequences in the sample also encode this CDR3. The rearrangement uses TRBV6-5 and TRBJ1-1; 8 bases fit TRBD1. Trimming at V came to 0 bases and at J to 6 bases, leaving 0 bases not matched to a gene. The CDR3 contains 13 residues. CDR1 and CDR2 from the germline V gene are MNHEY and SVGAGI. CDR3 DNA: TGTGCCAGCAGTTACTCGACAGGGGCTGAAGCTTTCTTT. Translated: CASSYSTGAEAFF.

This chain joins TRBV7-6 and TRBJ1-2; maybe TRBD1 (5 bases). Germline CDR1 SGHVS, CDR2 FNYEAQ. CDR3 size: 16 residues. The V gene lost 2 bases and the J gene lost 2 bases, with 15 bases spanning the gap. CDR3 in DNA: TGTGCCAGCAGCTTAAATTCCCCGGGGGGGAACTATGGCTACACCTTC. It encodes CASSLNSPGGNYGYTF.

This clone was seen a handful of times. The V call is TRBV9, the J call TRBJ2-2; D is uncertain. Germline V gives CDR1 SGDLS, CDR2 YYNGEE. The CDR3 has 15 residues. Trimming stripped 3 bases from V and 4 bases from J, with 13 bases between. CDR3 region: CASSASPISTGELFF. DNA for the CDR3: TGTGCCAGCAGCGCCTCCCCGATTAGCACCGGGGAGCTGTTTTTT.

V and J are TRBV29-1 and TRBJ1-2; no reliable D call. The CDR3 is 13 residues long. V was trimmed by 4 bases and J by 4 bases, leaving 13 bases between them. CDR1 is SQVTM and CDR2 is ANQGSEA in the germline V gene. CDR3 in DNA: TGCAGCGTTGTCCTCCTGTCGGGCTATGGCTACACCTTC. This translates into CSVVLLSGYGYTF.

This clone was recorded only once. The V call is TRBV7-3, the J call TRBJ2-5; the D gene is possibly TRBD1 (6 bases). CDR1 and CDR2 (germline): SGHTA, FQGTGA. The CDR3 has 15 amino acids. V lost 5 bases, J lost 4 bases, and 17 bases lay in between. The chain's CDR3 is CASSALTGYSETQYF. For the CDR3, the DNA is TGTGCCAGCAGCGCCCTGACAGGATACTCAGAGACCCAGTACTTC.

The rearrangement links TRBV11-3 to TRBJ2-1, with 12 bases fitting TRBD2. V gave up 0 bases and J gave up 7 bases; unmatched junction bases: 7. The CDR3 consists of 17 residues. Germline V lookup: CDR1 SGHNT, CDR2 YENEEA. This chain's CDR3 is CASSLDLLAGGSNEQFF. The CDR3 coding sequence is TGTGCCAGCAGCTTAGATCTACTAGCGGGAGGTTCAAATGAGCAGTTCTTC. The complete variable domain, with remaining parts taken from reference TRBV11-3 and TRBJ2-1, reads EAGVVQSPRYKIIEKKQPVAFWCNPISGHNTLYWYLQNLGQGPELLIRYENEEAVDDSQLPKDRFSAERLKGVDSTLKIQPAELGDSAVYLCASSLDLLAGGSNEQFFGPGTRLTVL.

The CDR3 protein is CAIKARGLDEQYF. CDR3 bases: TGTGCCATCAAGGCCAGGGGGCTGGACGAGCAGTACTTC. This rearrangement joins TRBV10-3 to TRBJ2-7, with 8 bases aligning to TRBD1. The V segment lost 7 bases and the J segment 5 bases; nucleotides outside the gene matches: 7. The germline V gene encodes CDR1 ENHRY and CDR2 SYGVKD. The CDR3 runs to 13 residues.

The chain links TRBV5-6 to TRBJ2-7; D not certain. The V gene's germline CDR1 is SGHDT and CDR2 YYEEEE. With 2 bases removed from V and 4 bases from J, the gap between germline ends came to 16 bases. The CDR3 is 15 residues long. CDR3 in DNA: TGTGCCAGCAGCTTTTCCGGGCGTTCCCTGTACGAGCAGTACTTC. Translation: CASSFSGRSLYEQYF.